The 12 T cell receptor beta chains below were found in one sample sequenced in a study of blood T cells in healthy people across ages. A second PCR, run for roughly 7 to 11 cycles, used a sample-barcoded 5' primer plus a J-beta primer mix. TCRdb processed the 5' RACE reads anew with MiXCR; each CDR3 protein has one entry. Of 1.2 million to 1.5 million distinct CDR3 sequences in the sample, approximately 40% were seen once. The sequenced material came from blood. All receptors derive from a woman aged 18-35 years in good health.

This clonotype was observed a few times. Here the CDR3 DNA reads TGCGCCAGCAGTGCATTGGGGGGCTCGGGTGAGCAGTTCTTC. This codes for CASSALGGSGEQFF. The chain uses TRBV10-1 and TRBJ2-1, with D possibly being TRBD1 or TRBD2 (6 bases each). The V gene lost 4 bases and the J gene lost 9 bases, with 16 bases spanning the gap. Germline CDR1 WNHNN, CDR2 SYGVQD (reference sequence). CDR3 length equals 14 residues.

The chain joins TRBV9 to TRBJ2-3; D is possibly TRBD1 (6 bases). Trimming left V 0 bases short and J 5 bases short, with 16 bases between. This CDR3 contains 16 residues. CDR1 and CDR2 (germline): SGDLS, YYNGEE. The CDR3 nucleotides are TGTGCCAGCAGCGTAGAACAGGGTGTTATGATAGATACGCAGTATTTT. This codes for CASSVEQGVMIDTQYF.

The rearrangement links TRBV7-2 to TRBJ2-3; 7 bases are a match to TRBD2. The CDR3 is 16 residues long. The germline V gene encodes CDR1 SGHTA and CDR2 FQGNSA. The junction had 10 bases not matched to a gene; V was cut back by 5 bases and J by 2 bases. DNA for the CDR3: TGTGCCAGCAGCCTCAATATGGGAGGGATCACAGATACGCAGTATTTT. This translates into CASSLNMGGITDTQYF.

The chain joins TRBV6-1 to TRBJ2-1; D uncertain. The CDR3 is 14 amino acids. From germline, CDR1 is MNHNS and CDR2 SASEGT. Trimming pared 2 bases from V and 5 bases from J, leaving 10 bases between. CDR3 amino acids: CASSEYQVNNEQFF. The CDR3 DNA reads TGTGCCAGCAGTGAATACCAGGTTAACAATGAGCAGTTCTTC.

This rearrangement joins TRBV27 to TRBJ2-5, with D unclear. Trimming cost V 3 bases and J 4 bases, with 9 bases left between them. Germline CDR1 reads MNHEY; CDR2 reads SMNVEV (reference sequence). This CDR3 has 13 amino acids. CDR3 residues: CASSFLERETQYF. DNA for the CDR3: TGTGCCAGCAGTTTTCTAGAGCGAGAGACCCAGTACTTC.

Regarding this clonotype: A junction boundary mismatches the germline segment, possibly from a read error. The chain joins TRBV2 to TRBJ2-7; D unresolved. The CDR3 has 14 amino acids. CDR1 SNHLY and CDR2 FYNNEI come from the germline V gene. DNA of the CDR3: TGTGCCAGCATTCAGACATCAAGCTCCTACGGGCAGTACTTC. Protein sequence: CASIQTSSSYGQYF. Full variable domain (missing parts from reference TRBV2 and TRBJ2-7): EPEVTQTPSHQVTQMGQEVILRCVPISNHLYFYWYRQILGQKVEFLVSFYNNEISEKSEIFDDQFSVERPDGSNFTLKIRSTKLEDSAMYFCASIQTSSSYGQYFGPGTRLTVT.

V is TRBV5-1 and J is TRBJ1-2, with TRBD1 identical over 8 bases. Trimming removed 5 bases from V and 0 bases from J; junction bases left unmatched: 21. Germline lookup yields CDR1 SGHRS and CDR2 YFSETQ. The CDR3 is 20 amino acids. The chain's CDR3 is CASRIGSAGQAPLANYGYTF. In DNA, the CDR3 is TGCGCCAGCAGAATTGGCTCGGCGGGACAGGCGCCTTTAGCTAACTATGGCTACACCTTC.

The sample holds one count of this clonotype. Mismatch with germline at one junction end may stem from a read error. The CDR3 bases are TGTGCCAGCAGCTTGGATGGCAGCAGGTGGACCTACCAGCAGTACTTC. This codes for CASSLDGSRWTYQQYF. The V and J genes are TRBV5-5 and TRBJ2-7; D is uncertain. The germline V gene encodes CDR1 SGHKS and CDR2 YYEKEE (reference sequence). The CDR3 sequence is 16 residues long. Combining the CDR3 with reference TRBV5-5 and TRBJ2-7 gives the whole variable domain DAGVTQSPTHLIKTRGQQVTLRCSPISGHKSVSWYQQVLGQGPQFIFQYYEKEERGRGNFPDRFSARQFPNYSSELNVNALLLGDSALYLCASSLDGSRWTYQQYFGPGTRLTVT.

V is TRBV5-1 and J is TRBJ1-2, with a possible D match to TRBD1 (5 bases). CDR1 SGHRS and CDR2 YFSETQ come from the germline V gene. The V gene lost 3 bases and the J gene lost 3 bases, with 12 bases spanning the gap. This CDR3 contains 14 residues. The CDR3 nucleotides are TGCGCCAGCAGCTCGAATCCGGGACACTATGGCTACACCTTC. This codes for CASSSNPGHYGYTF.

V usage is TRBV9 and J usage is TRBJ2-7; D is undetermined. The V end lost 2 bases, the J end lost 3 bases, and 12 bases lay between the germline ends. Germline V gene lookup returns CDR1 SGDLS and CDR2 YYNGEE. The CDR3 has 14 amino acids. CDR3 coding DNA: TGTGCCAGCAGCGTCACACCGGTGGGCTACGAGCAGTACTTC. Encoded protein: CASSVTPVGYEQYF.

As DNA, the CDR3 is TGTGCCAGCAGCTTAGCGCAGAGCGGCGTCGGTGAGCAGTTCTTC. It encodes CASSLAQSGVGEQFF. V usage is TRBV7-2 and J usage is TRBJ2-1, with D perhaps TRBD2 (5 bases). The CDR3 has 15 amino acids. V lost 0 bases and J 9 bases, leaving 15 bases between the germline ends. Germline-derived CDR1 and CDR2 are SGHTA and FQGNSA.

This clonotype was detected ten times or more. This chain uses TRBV11-2 with TRBJ2-1; D ambiguous. Between the trimmed V and J ends, which lost 2 bases and 0 bases, there was a span of 5 bases. Germline assignment: CDR1 SGHAT and CDR2 FQNNGV. The CDR3 totals 14 residues. The CDR3, as DNA: TGTGCCAGCAGCTTACAGAGCTCCTACAATGAGCAGTTCTTC. Translation: CASSLQSSYNEQFF.